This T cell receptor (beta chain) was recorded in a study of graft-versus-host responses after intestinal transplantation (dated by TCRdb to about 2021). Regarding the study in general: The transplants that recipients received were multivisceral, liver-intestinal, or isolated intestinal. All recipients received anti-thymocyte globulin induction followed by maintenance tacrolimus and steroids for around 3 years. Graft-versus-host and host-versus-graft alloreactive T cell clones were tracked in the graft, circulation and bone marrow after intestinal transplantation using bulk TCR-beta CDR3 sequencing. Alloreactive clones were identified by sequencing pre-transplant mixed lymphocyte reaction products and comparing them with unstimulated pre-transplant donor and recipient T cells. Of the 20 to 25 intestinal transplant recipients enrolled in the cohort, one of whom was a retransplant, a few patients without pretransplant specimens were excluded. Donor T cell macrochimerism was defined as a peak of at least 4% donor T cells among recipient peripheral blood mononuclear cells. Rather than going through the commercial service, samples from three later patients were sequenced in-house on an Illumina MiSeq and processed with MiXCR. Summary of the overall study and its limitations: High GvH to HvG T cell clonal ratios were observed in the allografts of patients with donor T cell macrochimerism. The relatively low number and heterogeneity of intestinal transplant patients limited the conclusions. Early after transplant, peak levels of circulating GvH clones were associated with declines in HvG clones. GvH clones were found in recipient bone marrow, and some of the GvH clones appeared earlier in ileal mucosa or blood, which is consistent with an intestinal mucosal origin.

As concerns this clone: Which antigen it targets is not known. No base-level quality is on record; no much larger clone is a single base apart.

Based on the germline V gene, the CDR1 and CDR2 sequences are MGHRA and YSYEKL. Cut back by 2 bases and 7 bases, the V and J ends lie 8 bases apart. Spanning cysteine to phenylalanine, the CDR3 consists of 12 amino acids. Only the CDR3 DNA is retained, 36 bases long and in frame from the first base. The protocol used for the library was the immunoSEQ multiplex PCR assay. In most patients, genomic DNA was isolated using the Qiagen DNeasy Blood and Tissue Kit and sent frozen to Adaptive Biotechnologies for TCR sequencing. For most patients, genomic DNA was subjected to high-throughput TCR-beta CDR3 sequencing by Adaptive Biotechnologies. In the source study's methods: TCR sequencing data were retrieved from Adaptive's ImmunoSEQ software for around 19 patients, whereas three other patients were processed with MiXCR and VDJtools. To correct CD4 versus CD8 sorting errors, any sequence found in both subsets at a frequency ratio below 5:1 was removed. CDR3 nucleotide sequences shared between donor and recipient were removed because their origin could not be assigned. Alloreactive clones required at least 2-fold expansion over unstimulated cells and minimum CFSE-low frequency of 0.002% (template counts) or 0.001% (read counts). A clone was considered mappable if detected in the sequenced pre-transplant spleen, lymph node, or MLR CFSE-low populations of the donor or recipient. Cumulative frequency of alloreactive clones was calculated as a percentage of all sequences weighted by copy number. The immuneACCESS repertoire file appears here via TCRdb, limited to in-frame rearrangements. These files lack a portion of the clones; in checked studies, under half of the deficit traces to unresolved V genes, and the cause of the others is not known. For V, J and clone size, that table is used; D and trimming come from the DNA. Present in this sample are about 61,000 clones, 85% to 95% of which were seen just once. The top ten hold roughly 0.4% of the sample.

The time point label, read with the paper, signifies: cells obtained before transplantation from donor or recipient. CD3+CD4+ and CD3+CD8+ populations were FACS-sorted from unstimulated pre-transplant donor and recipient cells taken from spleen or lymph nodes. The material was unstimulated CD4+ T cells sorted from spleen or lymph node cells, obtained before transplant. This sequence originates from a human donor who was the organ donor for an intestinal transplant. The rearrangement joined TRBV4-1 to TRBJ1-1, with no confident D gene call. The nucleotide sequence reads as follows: TGCGCCAGCAGCCAAAGAATAGGTGAAGCTTTCTTT. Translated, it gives CASSQRIGEAFF.